Following are 22 T cell receptor beta chains from one sample sequenced in a study of cytomegalovirus exposure and HLA in healthy donors. The PCR ran on 60 Vbeta and 13 Jbeta primers. Assay: immunoSEQ multiplex PCR; the TCRdb copy retains only in-frame clones and omits some. This sample carries under 250,000 clones, around 85% of them seen once, and the ten largest clones take 1.7%. The sample comprised PBMCs. The receptors shown here come from a man in his fifties in good health and CMV-seronegative.

J is TRBJ2-7 and V is TRBV5-1; 11 positions match TRBD2. Germline V gene lookup returns CDR1 SGHRS and CDR2 YFSETQ. Germline trimming cut 8 bases from V and 5 bases from J; bases unmatched to any gene: 6. This CDR3 is built from 13 residues. This chain's CDR3 is CARTSGRGHEQYF. The CDR3 bases are TGCGCCAGAACTAGCGGGAGAGGCCACGAGCAGTACTTC.

This rearrangement joins TRBV10-1 to TRBJ2-5, with 10 bases identical to TRBD2. Matching the DNA end better, TRBJ2-7 makes the J call doubtful. CDR3 length equals 15 residues. The germline gives CDR1 WNHNN, CDR2 SYGVQD (reference sequence). CDR3 amino acids: CASSAASGGSYEQYF. CDR3 nucleotide sequence: TGCGCCAGCAGTGCCGCTAGCGGGGGCTCCTACGAGCAGTACTTC.

As DNA, the CDR3 is TGCAGCGTGAGGGCAGGACGTCTCACTGAAGCTTTCTTT. The encoded protein is CSVRAGRLTEAFF. V usage is TRBV29-1 and J usage is TRBJ1-1; D unresolved. Trimming shortened V by 6 bases and J by 4 bases, and 15 bases separated the two germline ends. The CDR3 is made up of 13 amino acids. From germline, CDR1 is SQVTM and CDR2 ANQGSEA.

V gene TRBV28 combines with J gene TRBJ1-3; TRBD1 matches at 9 bases. The CDR3 sequence is 14 residues long. Germline V gene lookup returns CDR1 MDHEN and CDR2 SYDVKM. J was trimmed by 10 bases and V by 5 bases; bases with no gene match: 9. This CDR3 reads CASSLTGGGSTIYF. The CDR3 DNA reads as TGTGCCAGCAGTCTCACAGGGGGCGGAAGTACCATATATTTT. The full variable domain, its missing parts supplied by reference TRBV28 and TRBJ1-3, is DVKVTQSSRYLVKRTGEKVFLECVQDMDHENMFWYRQDPGLGLRLIYFSYDVKMKEKGDIPEGYSVSREKKERFSLILESASTNQTSMYLCASSLTGGGSTIYFGEGSWLTVV.

This clone came up once. The gene calls are TRBV5-4 and TRBJ2-1, with 11 bases lining up with TRBD2. CDR3 length: 14 residues. The ends lost 5 bases at V and 9 bases at J; junction bases unmatched: 7. In germline, CDR1 is SGHNT, CDR2 YYREEE (reference sequence). CDR3 DNA: TGTGCCAGCAGAAGTACTAGCGGGAGTCGTGAGCAGTTCTTC. Its protein product is CASRSTSGSREQFF.

The count of this clone is one. The rearrangement links TRBV18 to TRBJ2-7; 7 nucleotides agree with TRBD2. The CDR3 is 14 amino acids. After removal of 3 bases from V and 2 bases from J, the junction contained 4 bases not matched to a gene. Germline loops: CDR1 KGHSH, CDR2 LQKENI. The CDR3 loop is CASSPGLLPYEQYF. Here the CDR3 DNA reads TGTGCCAGCTCACCGGGACTATTACCCTACGAGCAGTACTTC.

The rearrangement joins TRBV5-1 to TRBJ2-5; TRBD1 might be the D (6 bases). With 0 bases removed from V and 3 bases from J, the gap between germline ends came to 12 bases. The length of the CDR3 is 15 residues. Germline CDR1 and CDR2: SGHRS and YFSETQ. The CDR3 reads CASSLVGQGKETQYF. The CDR3 region has the DNA TGCGCCAGCAGCTTGGTAGGGCAGGGGAAAGAGACCCAGTACTTC.

The J gene is TRBJ1-2, the V gene TRBV7-3; D is perhaps TRBD1 (5 bases). Germline values: CDR1 SGHTA, CDR2 FQGTGA. The ends were cut back, 4 bases at V and 3 bases at J, with 12 bases in the middle. The CDR3 spans 14 residues. CDR3 DNA: TGTGCCAGCAGCTCCAGGGCTGGTGACTATGGCTACACCTTC. Amino acids: CASSSRAGDYGYTF.

This chain joins TRBV4-1 and TRBJ2-2; perhaps TRBD2 as D (5 bases). The CDR3 length is 13 residues. Between the trimmed V and J ends, which lost 1 base and 6 bases, there was a span of 6 bases. CDR1 is MGHRA, CDR2 YSYEKL, per germline. As DNA, the CDR3 is TGCGCCAGCAGCCAAGTGAGGGCCGGGGAGCTGTTTTTT. Its protein product is CASSQVRAGELFF.

This chain uses TRBV7-9 with TRBJ2-5, with D possibly being TRBD1 (6 bases). CDR1 is SEHNR, CDR2 FQNEAQ, per germline (reference sequence). This CDR3 has 15 residues. V was cut by 1 base and J by 1 base, with 10 bases left in between. CDR3 region: CASSLGKTGQETQYF. The DNA for the CDR3 is TGTGCCAGCAGCTTAGGGAAGACAGGCCAAGAGACCCAGTACTTC.

The chain is built from TRBV5-1 and TRBJ2-1; TRBD1 might be the D (5 bases). CDR1 and CDR2 (germline): SGHRS, YFSETQ. The CDR3 is 15 residues long. The germline V and J ends were trimmed by 2 bases and 5 bases, with 14 bases remaining between them. The CDR3 DNA follows: TGCGCCAGCAGCTTCTCAGGGAAACCTGACAATGAGCAGTTCTTC. Translating gives CASSFSGKPDNEQFF.

The chain links TRBV27 to TRBJ2-3; D remains ambiguous. CDR3 size: 12 residues. Germline V CDR1 and CDR2: MNHEY, SMNVEV (reference sequence). The ends were cut back, 5 bases at V and 6 bases at J, with 9 bases in the middle. CDR3 sequence: CASSTKPDTQYF. The DNA for the CDR3 is TGTGCCAGCAGTACCAAGCCTGATACGCAGTATTTT.

The chain is built from TRBV18 and TRBJ2-3; 8 bases are shared with TRBD1. This CDR3 has 15 residues. The J segment lost 3 bases and the V segment lost 1 base, leaving 3 bases of the junction unmatched. CDR1 KGHSH and CDR2 LQKENI come from the germline V gene. The CDR3 region is CASSPQRDRTDTQYF. In DNA form, the CDR3 reads TGTGCCAGCTCACCACAAAGGGACAGGACAGATACGCAGTATTTT.

This chain joins TRBV5-1 and TRBJ1-5; TRBD1 matches at 7 bases. The CDR3 is 15 residues long. V lost 4 bases, J lost 4 bases, and 8 bases stayed unmatched. From germline, CDR1 is SGHRS and CDR2 YFSETQ. This CDR3 is CASSRTGTINQPQHF. The CDR3 coding sequence is TGCGCCAGCAGCAGGACAGGTACTATAAATCAGCCCCAGCATTTT. Complete variable domain (other parts from reference TRBV5-1 and TRBJ1-5): KAGVTQTPRYLIKTRGQQVTLSCSPISGHRSVSWYQQTPGQGLQFLFEYFSETQRNKGNFPGRFSGRQFSNSRSEMNVSTLELGDSALYLCASSRTGTINQPQHFGDGTRLSIL.

In this sample, this clone turned up once. This rearrangement joins TRBV28 to TRBJ1-2; 8 bases line up with TRBD1. CDR3 length: 14 amino acids. CDR1 is MDHEN, CDR2 SYDVKM, per germline. With V trimmed by 2 bases and J by 5 bases, 4 bases remained unmatched. CDR3 coding DNA: TGTGCCAGCAGTTTAGACCAGGGGGCTTATGGCTACACCTTC. This translates into CASSLDQGAYGYTF.

This chain connects TRBV10-1 to TRBJ2-7, with D hard to call. The V gene lost 3 bases and the J gene lost 0 bases, with 6 bases spanning the gap. Germline CDR1 WNHNN, CDR2 SYGVQD (reference sequence). The CDR3 has 13 amino acids. The CDR3 DNA sequence: TGCGCCAGCAGTGACCCGAGCTCCTACGAGCAGTACTTC. The encoded protein is CASSDPSSYEQYF.

The chain is built from TRBV30 and TRBJ1-6; D might be TRBD1 (5 bases). Trimming took off 4 bases at V and 9 bases at J, with 10 bases between the two ends. From germline, CDR1 is GTSNPN and CDR2 SVGIG (reference sequence). The CDR3 extends over 12 amino acids. The CDR3 nucleotides are TGTGCCTGGACCCCCCAGGGTTCACCCCTCCACTTT. Amino acids: CAWTPQGSPLHF.

V usage is TRBV9 and J usage is TRBJ2-3; TRBD2 might be the D (5 bases). Germline values: CDR1 SGDLS, CDR2 YYNGEE. The CDR3 contains 14 residues. V was clipped by 2 bases and J by 3 bases, with 10 bases between them. The CDR3 sequence: CASSVGRDTDTQYF. The CDR3 DNA is TGTGCCAGCAGCGTGGGTCGGGATACAGATACGCAGTATTTT.

The gene calls are TRBV6-1 and TRBJ2-5; 9 bases are shared with TRBD1. The CDR3 contains 14 residues. With 6 bases clipped from V and 5 bases from J, the junction kept 7 bases outside the gene matches. Germline CDR1 MNHNS, CDR2 SASEGT. CDR3 protein: CASSRGQGWETQYF. The CDR3 region has the DNA TGTGCCAGCAGCCGGGGACAGGGTTGGGAGACCCAGTACTTC.

V usage is TRBV30 and J usage is TRBJ1-2; 8 nucleotides align to TRBD1. J gave up 13 bases and V 3 bases, and 10 bases lay outside the gene matches. Looked up from germline, CDR1 is GTSNPN and CDR2 is SVGIG (reference sequence). This CDR3 is 12 amino acids long. CDR3 sequence: CAWSPQETGVTF. The CDR3 DNA follows: TGTGCCTGGAGCCCCCAGGAGACAGGGGTCACCTTC.

The chain couples TRBV9 to TRBJ1-5; 10 bases are shared with TRBD1. V lost 4 bases to trimming and J lost 5 bases; unmatched junction nucleotides: 6. Germline CDR1 is SGDLS and CDR2 is YYNGEE. CDR3 length: 15 residues. CDR3 in DNA: TGTGCCAGCAGCCTTTCCGGGACAGGGGATCAGCCCCAGCATTTT. As protein: CASSLSGTGDQPQHF. Variable domain in full (rest from reference TRBV9 and TRBJ1-5): DSGVTQTPKHLITATGQRVTLRCSPRSGDLSVYWYQQSLDQGLQFLIQYYNGEERAKGNILERFSAQQFPDLHSELNLSSLELGDSALYFCASSLSGTGDQPQHFGDGTRLSIL.

J is TRBJ1-5 and V is TRBV9; TRBD1 matches 8 bases. In germline, CDR1 is SGDLS, CDR2 YYNGEE. This CDR3 comprises 14 residues. The ends lost 1 base at V and 4 bases at J; junction bases unmatched: 1. The CDR3 DNA reads TGTGCCAGCAGCGTAACAGGGGGAAATCAGCCCCAGCATTTT. Amino acids: CASSVTGGNQPQHF.